This T cell receptor (beta chain) was sequenced for a study of T cells in Graves' hyperthyroidism and ophthalmopathy. Authors of the study amplified TCR beta CDR3 regions from RNA transcripts. HTBI primers were used for first-round RT-PCR of the TCR CDR3. TCRdb reanalysed the multiplex PCR reads using MiXCR and keeps one entry per CDR3 protein. Of 200,000 to 250,000 distinct CDR3 sequences listed, about 15% are singletons. The CDR3 has 12 residues. Trimming removed 8 bases from V and 9 bases from J, with 14 bases in between. The V gene's germline CDR1 is MNHNS and CDR2 SASEGT. This sequence originates from a middle-aged man with Graves' hyperthyroidism. Sequencing used blood. The genes are TRBV6-1 and TRBJ2-4; D might be TRBD1 (5 bases). CDR3 protein: CASLSGSGIQYF. The CDR3 nucleotides read TGTGCCAGCTTGTCAGGGTCCGGCATTCAGTACTTC.